The sequence of this T cell receptor beta chain was determined in a study of CD8+ T cells in alopecia areata (dated by TCRdb to 2016 to 2019). A note on the overall study: Treated patients were enrolled in an open-label pilot trial of oral tofacitinib, 5 to 10 mg twice daily, for moderate-to-severe alopecia areata. Tofacitinib was given for 6 to 18 months, followed by 6 months of follow-up off drug to assess delayed response and recurrence. In treated patients, disease severity was measured using the SALT score, which gives the percentage of scalp surface area affected. To study T cell clonal expansion in alopecia areata, the researchers applied high-throughput TCRbeta sequencing to both the C3H/HeJ mouse model and human patients. Scalp tissue and sorted CD4+ and CD8+ peripheral blood T cells from patchy and totalis/universalis alopecia areata patients and from healthy controls were covered by human TCRbeta sequencing. Tofacitinib-treated patients had biopsies at baseline and at 4 and 24 weeks of treatment, with a later scalp biopsy in several patients. Scalp clonality was compared among normal scalp (n=4), patchy alopecia areata scalp (n=8), and alopecia totalis/universalis scalp (n=8). RNA came from the PAXgene miRNA kit for fixed scalp, the miRNeasy kit for PBMCs, and the RNeasy kit for mouse skin. TCRbeta CDR3 regions were amplified by immunoSEQ multiplex PCR using 35 Vbeta forward and 13 Jbeta reverse primers. What the research found in general, with its limitations: Resident alphabeta T cells in normal human skin are also sequenced, complicating scalp TCR repertoire analysis, unlike mouse skin dominated by gammadelta T cells. With tofacitinib, both scalp clonality and the number of expanded CD8+ clones among the top 100 scalp clones went down significantly. Shared TCR sequences between patients were less evident than in mice, which may be partly attributable to HLA diversity in the patient population. Because the treated cohort was small and included a single nonresponder, larger studies are needed to assess links between baseline CD8+ expansion and response. Higher clonality and more expanded CD8+ clones were observed in lesional scalp than in normal scalp, particularly in alopecia totalis/universalis, a finding suggestive of antigenic drive. During tofacitinib treatment, many expanded lesional clones stuck around in both scalp and blood, and this persistence may partly explain why relapse happens after treatment is stopped.

Libraries came from the immunoSEQ multiplex PCR assay. To provide template for TCR sequencing, every sample had RNA extracted and reverse transcribed into cDNA. First-strand cDNA was synthesized using SuperScript III with a 2:1 mix of oligo-dT and random hexamers. Amplification bias was assessed with a synthetic immune receptor repertoire, and residual bias was removed computationally. In the source study's methods: Raw reads were preprocessed for error removal, and CDR3 was defined according to IMGT conventions as running from the conserved cysteine to phenylalanine. Clonality was computed by normalizing Shannon entropy by log2 of the number of productive unique TCRs and subtracting the result from 1. Whether scalp clones were CD4 or CD8 was inferred by matching scalp TCRbeta sequences against CD4 and CD8 repertoires sorted from blood. TCRdb holds this immuneACCESS table with in-frame rearrangements only. Some clones are missing; in checked studies, unresolved V genes explain under half, and the rest has no known cause. V and J calls and clone size come straight from that table; D and trimming were deduced from the DNA. For this sample the table gives more than 90,000 clones, of which around 60% were detected only once. The ten largest clones represent 15% of the sample.

According to the germline V gene, CDR1 reads MGHDK and CDR2 reads SYGVNS. V is pruned by 0 bases and J by 0 bases, leaving 1 base of the junction without a gene match. The cysteine opens and the phenylalanine closes a CDR3 of 15 amino acids. The only DNA kept is the CDR3, 45 bases in frame from the first base. In the paper's terms, the time point label means: around 4 weeks on oral tofacitinib. Reading the label with the study, this specimen's treatment or condition is: oral pan-JAK inhibitor, 5-10 mg twice daily. Lesional scalp punch biopsies and peripheral blood were obtained from alopecia areata patients. PBMCs were isolated by density centrifugation and stained for CD3, CD4 and CD8, and CD4+ and CD8+ T cells were sorted on a FACSAria. In the case of this clone: The specificity of this receptor is unknown. Nothing much larger sits one base from this clone, and base qualities are not available.

The sequence joins TRBV25-1 to TRBJ1-1; a stretch of 7 junction bases matches TRBD1. The sequence was collected from a human donor with alopecia areata. The sample in question was CD8+ T cells sorted from blood, obtained at week 4, from a patient treated with tofacitinib. At the DNA level, the sequence is TGTGCCAGCAGTGAATATGGGACAGTGAACACTGAAGCTTTCTTT. Its coded protein is CASSEYGTVNTEAFF.